This entry lists 15 T cell receptor beta chains sequenced from one sample in a study of blood T cell repertoires in COVID-19 (dated by TCRdb to 2020 to 2021). Library prep was done by the immunoSEQ multiplex PCR assay. TCRdb holds this immuneACCESS table with in-frame rearrangements only. Some clones are missing; in checked studies, unresolved V genes explain under half, and the rest has no known cause. The sample profile shows about 35,000 clones; roughly 86% of them were found once. About 42% of the sample goes to the ten largest clones. The sequencing sample was made of peripheral blood. These receptors all come from a man older than 75 with active or convalescent COVID-19.

This sequence joins TRBV5-6 and TRBJ2-3, with TRBD2 matching over 10 bases. CDR3 length: 18 amino acids. V lost 2 bases and J lost 0; bases outside the gene matches: 9. Germline assignment: CDR1 SGHDT and CDR2 YYEEEE. Written as DNA, the CDR3 is TGTGCCAGCAGCTTCAAGCGGGAGGGCTTTAGAAGCACAGATACGCAGTATTTT. Its protein is CASSFKREGFRSTDTQYF.

This chain joins TRBV7-8 and TRBJ2-1; no firm D call. V lost 5 bases and J 2 bases, leaving 16 bases between the germline ends. Germline lookup yields CDR1 SGHVS and CDR2 FQNEAQ. This CDR3 is built from 16 residues. CDR3 amino acids: CASSKARSPAYNEQFF. The CDR3 coding sequence is TGTGCCAGCAGCAAAGCTAGATCTCCGGCCTACAATGAGCAGTTCTTC.

The chain couples TRBV30 to TRBJ2-7; TRBD1 matches at 12 bases. The germline V gene has CDR1 GTSNPN and CDR2 SVGIG (reference sequence). The ends lost 8 bases at V and 7 bases at J; junction bases unmatched: 12. The CDR3 extends over 14 amino acids. The CDR3 sequence: CAQEGGQGAREQYF. CDR3 bases: TGTGCCCAGGAAGGGGGACAGGGGGCGCGGGAGCAGTACTTC.

This clone has just one count. V usage is TRBV3-1 (or the pseudogene TRBV3-2) and J usage is TRBJ2-1; TRBD2 matches 9 bases. CDR1 and CDR2 from the germline V gene are LGHDT and YNNKEL (reference sequence). After removal of 2 bases from V and 1 base from J, the junction contained 3 bases not matched to a gene. The CDR3 spans 16 residues. The CDR3 loop is CASSQIAGESYNEQFF. The CDR3 nucleotides are TGTGCCAGCAGCCAAATAGCGGGAGAGTCCTACAATGAGCAGTTCTTC.

The gene calls are TRBV5-1 and TRBJ1-2; D uncertain. There are 14 residues in the CDR3. V was shortened by 2 bases and J by 0 bases, with 8 bases between the two germline ends. Germline CDR1 SGHRS, CDR2 YFSETQ. DNA for the CDR3: TGCGCCAGCAGCTTACACCCAACTAACTATGGCTACACCTTC. This codes for CASSLHPTNYGYTF.

The V call is TRBV5-4, the J call TRBJ2-7, with 8 bases matching TRBD1. The CDR3 is 14 residues long. V lost 4 bases and J lost 9; bases outside the gene matches: 12. In germline, CDR1 is SGHNT, CDR2 YYREEE (reference sequence). The CDR3 reads CASSLDRGRSGQYF. The CDR3, as DNA: TGTGCCAGCAGCCTCGACAGGGGCCGGAGCGGGCAGTACTTC.

The chain couples TRBV28 to TRBJ1-6, with 11 bases that match TRBD1. V shed 4 bases, J shed 9 bases, and the junction held 11 bases outside the gene matches. The CDR3 has 17 amino acids. Germline CDR1 and CDR2: MDHEN and SYDVKM. The CDR3: CASSSPLGQGAISPLHF. In DNA, the CDR3 is TGTGCCAGCAGTTCCCCGCTCGGACAGGGGGCAATTTCACCCCTCCACTTT.

The CDR3 loop is CASSVIAGVRAEQFF. The DNA of the CDR3 is TGTGCCAGCAGTGTAATAGCGGGAGTTCGGGCTGAGCAGTTCTTC. The chain has TRBV25-1 and TRBJ2-1; 9 bases fit TRBD2. Looked up from germline, CDR1 is MGHDK and CDR2 is SYGVNS. The J segment lost 9 bases and the V segment lost 4 bases, leaving 10 bases of the junction unmatched. This CDR3 is 15 amino acids long.

The chain recombines TRBV2 with TRBJ1-2, with D possibly TRBD1 on 5 matching bases. Per the germline V gene, CDR1 is SNHLY and CDR2 is FYNNEI. The CDR3 covers 11 residues. V was shortened by 6 bases and J by 13 bases, with 15 bases between the two germline ends. This chain's CDR3 is CASRGGILRTF. The CDR3 DNA reads TGTGCCAGCAGGGGGGGGATACTACGCACCTTC.

This clone appeared a single time. The chain couples TRBV5-1 to TRBJ2-3; TRBD1 agrees at 7 bases. Germline CDR1 SGHRS, CDR2 YFSETQ. The CDR3 extends over 16 amino acids. Losses at the gene ends were 4 bases for V and 6 bases for J; bases not matched to a gene: 14. The CDR3 reads CASSLSGGSVRDTQYF. In nucleotides, the CDR3 is TGCGCCAGCAGCCTCTCAGGGGGTTCGGTAAGGGATACGCAGTATTTT.

The CDR3 loop is CASSIVVEMDTEAFF. The CDR3 DNA reads TGTGCCAGTAGTATAGTCGTCGAGATGGACACTGAAGCTTTCTTT. J is TRBJ1-1 and V is TRBV19; D remains ambiguous. The CDR3 has 15 residues. V was clipped by 1 base and J by 3 bases, with 12 bases between them. Germline CDR1 is LNHDA and CDR2 is SQIVND (reference sequence).

V is TRBV27 and J is TRBJ2-1; TRBD2 matches 9 bases. There are 14 residues in the CDR3. Germline CDR1 is MNHEY and CDR2 is SMNVEV (reference sequence). The junction had 9 bases not matched to a gene; V was cut back by 5 bases and J by 10 bases. In DNA form, the CDR3 reads TGTGCCAGCAGTCCCTCCGGACTAGCGTTGGAGCAGTTCTTC. Residues: CASSPSGLALEQFF.

The chain employs TRBV7-2 and TRBJ2-5; TRBD1 agrees at 8 bases. Germline V CDR1 and CDR2: SGHTA, FQGNSA. This CDR3 region has 15 residues. V shed 5 bases, J shed 4 bases, and the junction held 9 bases outside the gene matches. DNA for the CDR3: TGTGCCAGCAGCGAGCACAGGGGGAGAGGAGAGACCCAGTACTTC. This sequence encodes CASSEHRGRGETQYF.

The chain recombines TRBV7-2 with TRBJ2-2; D ambiguous. V lost 4 bases, J lost 7 bases, and 13 bases lay in between. The CDR3 extends over 14 amino acids. Germline values: CDR1 SGHTA, CDR2 FQGNSA. The CDR3 reads CASSSDPSGGELFF. The CDR3 DNA is TGTGCCAGCAGCTCCGACCCCTCAGGCGGGGAGCTGTTTTTT.

This chain links TRBV28 with TRBJ2-7, with 7 bases that match TRBD1. Germline V lookup: CDR1 MDHEN, CDR2 SYDVKM. Germline trimming cut 6 bases from V and 0 bases from J; bases unmatched to any gene: 8. This CDR3 is built from 15 residues. The CDR3 DNA sequence: TGTGCCAGCAGGTTAACGGGACAGAGCTCCTACGAGCAGTACTTC. Translation: CASRLTGQSSYEQYF.